The rows below give T cell receptor beta chains drawn from one sample of a study of human T cells and chemical hapten exposure. TCRdb used MiXCR to reprocess the RACE reads, holding one entry per CDR3 protein. The sample has about 350,000 distinct CDR3 sequences; about 5% are singletons. Source: whole blood, taken in connection with sensitization to the hapten diphenylcyclopropenone (DPC). Receptor source: a woman aged 18-29 years with alopecia areata. Some clones in this sample may be carry-over from other donors' samples. The CDR3 runs from the conserved cysteine through the conserved F or W. A D gene is named only where the DNA matches it firmly. Clone size, where shown, is once, few, many, or a class for clones that have expanded.

v_gene	abundance	d_gene	j_gene	CDR3nt	CDR3aa
TRBV10-3	few	NA	TRBJ1-1	TGTGCCATCAGGTCGCCGAACGGGGGGGCCGAGGACACTGAAGCTTTCTTT	CAIRSPNGGAEDTEAFF
TRBV2	few	TRBD1	TRBJ2-2	TGTGCCAGCAGTGTTATTCAGGGGGACACCGGGGAGCTGTTTTTT	CASSVIQGDTGELFF
TRBV7-9	many	NA	TRBJ2-7	TGTGCCAGCAGCTTAGCTGGCCCATCCTACGAGCAGTACTTC	CASSLAGPSYEQYF
TRBV2	few	NA	TRBJ2-1	TGTGCCAGCTCGTTATCAAGCTCCTACAATGAGCAGTTCTTC	CASSLSSSYNEQFF
TRBV10-3	many	NA	TRBJ1-2	TGTGCCATCAGTGGGATACAGGGAGGGAACTATGGCTACACCTTC	CAISGIQGGNYGYTF
TRBV7-2	many	NA	TRBJ2-4	TGTGCCAGCAGCTTAGCGTTCGGTGGTCTAGCCAAAAACATTCAGTACTTC	CASSLAFGGLAKNIQYF
TRBV7-4	few	NA	TRBJ2-3	TGTGCCAGCAGCCCCATAACGGGGGAAACTAGCACAGATACGCAGTATTTT	CASSPITGETSTDTQYF
TRBV10-3	NA	TRBD1	TRBJ1-5	TGTGCCGCAAGTTCGGCAGGGGGCTTCGGCAATCAGCCCCAGCATTTT	CAASSAGGFGNQPQHF
TRBV3-1	NA	TRBD1	TRBJ1-4	TGTGCCAGCAGCCAGAGGTTGTCAGGGGGCCGAGAAAAACTGTTTTTT	CASSQRLSGGREKLFF
TRBV6-5	many	TRBD1	TRBJ2-7	TGTGCCAGCAGTCGTCCCGGGACAGGGGGCAAGGACGAGCAGTACTTC	CASSRPGTGGKDEQYF
TRBV18	NA	TRBD1	TRBJ1-2	TGTGCCAGCTCGGGACAGGGAAAATCTAACTATGGCTACACCTTC	CASSGQGKSNYGYTF
TRBV2	many	NA	TRBJ1-1	TGTGCCAGCAGTGATCTCAGTTTGAACACTGAAGCTTTCTTT	CASSDLSLNTEAFF
TRBV2	NA	NA	TRBJ1-1	TGTGCCAGCAGTGAAGCGGGCACTGAAGCTTTCTTT	CASSEAGTEAFF
TRBV7-2	few	NA	TRBJ2-1	TGTGCCAGCAGCTACCGGAGGGCAGGTCAGGATGTGGATGAGCAGTTCTTC	CASSYRRAGQDVDEQFF
TRBV5-4	few	TRBD1	TRBJ2-3	TGTGCCAGCAGCTTGGGACAGGGGTCAGATACGCAGTATTTT	CASSLGQGSDTQYF
TRBV5-1	few	TRBD1	TRBJ2-2	TGCGCCAGCAGCTTTATAGGACAGGGGGCTGCCGGGGAGCTGTTTTTT	CASSFIGQGAAGELFF
TRBV29-1	NA	NA	TRBJ2-3	TGCAGCGGCCGGCAGGGCACAGATACGCAGTATTTT	CSGRQGTDTQYF
TRBV7-2	many	NA	TRBJ2-2	TGTGCCAGCAGCTTGGCCCCAGGCACCGGGGAGCTGTTTTTT	CASSLAPGTGELFF
TRBV5-1	many	NA	TRBJ2-7	TGCGCCAGCAGCGCCGGCTACGAGCAGTACTTC	CASSAGYEQYF
TRBV2	many	NA	TRBJ2-5	TGTGCCAGCATTCAAGAGACCCAGTACTTC	CASIQETQYF
TRBV12-3/TRBV12-4	many	NA	TRBJ2-5	TGTGCCAGCAGCTTAGTACAAGAGACCCAGTACTTC	CASSLVQETQYF
TRBV7-2	NA	NA	TRBJ1-3	TGTGCCAGCAGTTCCGAGACCGGGAAGGACACCATATATTTT	CASSSETGKDTIYF
TRBV9	many	NA	TRBJ2-7	TGTGCCAGCAGCGTAGGGACAGAGGGTTACGAGCAGTACTTC	CASSVGTEGYEQYF
TRBV24-1	few	TRBD2	TRBJ2-3	TGTGCCACCAGTAGGGACGCGGGGGGCCCGCGAGATACGCAGTATTTT	CATSRDAGGPRDTQYF
TRBV7-9	many	TRBD1	TRBJ2-7	TGTGCCAGCAGCCTTGAGGGACAGAGCTCCTACGAGCAGTACTTC	CASSLEGQSSYEQYF
TRBV3-1	many	NA	TRBJ1-3	TGTGCCAGCAGCCCCCCACAGGGAGGATTCTCTGGAAACACCATATATTTT	CASSPPQGGFSGNTIYF
TRBV29-1	many	NA	TRBJ1-4	TGCAGCGTCCGCCAGATTAATGAAAAACTGTTTTTT	CSVRQINEKLFF
TRBV29-1	many	NA	TRBJ1-1	TGCAGCGTTAGGAGTTCGCCGAACACTGAAGCTTTCTTT	CSVRSSPNTEAFF
TRBV29-1	many	NA	TRBJ1-1	TGCAGCGTTGAACTGGGCTTGAACACTGAAGCTTTCTTT	CSVELGLNTEAFF
TRBV29-1	many	TRBD1	TRBJ1-2	TGCAGCGCTCCTGGACAGGATAATGGCTACACCTTC	CSAPGQDNGYTF
TRBV6-6	NA	NA	TRBJ1-5	TGTGCCAGCAGTTTTAGGAGGGACCAGCCCCAGCATTTT	CASSFRRDQPQHF
TRBV3-1	many	NA	TRBJ2-5	TGTGCCAGCAGCCAAGAAGAGACCCAGTACTTC	CASSQEETQYF
TRBV7-2	NA	TRBD1	TRBJ1-2	TGTGCCAGCAGCTTTGAGGGGACAGGGTTTAATTGGAACTATGGCTACACCTTC	CASSFEGTGFNWNYGYTF
TRBV4-1	many	NA	TRBJ1-1	TGCGCCAGCAGCCAAATCGAGGGGGCTGAAGCTTTCTTT	CASSQIEGAEAFF
TRBV20-1	few	NA	TRBJ1-4	TGCAGTGCTAGAGATCCCCGTTCGACAGCGAGTAATGAAAAACTGTTTTTT	CSARDPRSTASNEKLFF
TRBV12-3/TRBV12-4	NA	TRBD2	TRBJ2-5	TGTGCCAGCAGCCTAAGCGGGAGGCCCGGAGAGACCCAGTACTTC	CASSLSGRPGETQYF
TRBV4-3	many	NA	TRBJ2-7	TGCGCCAGCAGCCCCGCGCAAGAATCCTACGAGCAGTACTTC	CASSPAQESYEQYF
TRBV29-1	many	TRBD1	TRBJ1-5	TGCAGCGTTGATGAAGGGGGCTCCAATCAGCCCCAGCATTTT	CSVDEGGSNQPQHF
TRBV5-6	NA	TRBD1	TRBJ1-1	TGTGCCAGCAGCTTGTTGATTGGTGACAGGGGCAAAGCTTTCTTT	CASSLLIGDRGKAFF
TRBV28	many	NA	TRBJ1-1	TGTGCCAGCAGTTTAGGACAGCGGGCTTTCTTT	CASSLGQRAFF
TRBV12-3/TRBV12-4	many	NA	TRBJ1-4	TGTGCCAGCAGTTTCGGGGGGGCAACTAATGAAAAACTGTTTTTT	CASSFGGATNEKLFF
TRBV3-1	many	NA	TRBJ2-7	TGTGCCAGCAGCCCAATACTAGCAGACTACGAGCAGTACTTC	CASSPILADYEQYF
TRBV3-1	many	NA	TRBJ2-3	TGTGCCAGCAGCCAGATCGCAGATACGCAGTATTTT	CASSQIADTQYF
TRBV11-2	NA	TRBD2	TRBJ2-3	TGTGCCAGCAGCCAACTGAGCGGGGGGTGGACAGATACGCAGTATTTT	CASSQLSGGWTDTQYF
TRBV20-1	NA	NA	TRBJ2-2	TGCAGTGCTCCCCTGGTGAACACCGGGGAGCTGTTTTTT	CSAPLVNTGELFF
TRBV27	few	NA	TRBJ2-1	TGTGCCAGCAGTTTATCGGGGTCTTGGAATGAGCAGTTCTTC	CASSLSGSWNEQFF
TRBV4-3	NA	TRBD1	TRBJ1-4	TGCGCCAGCAGCCCGCGGGACAGACCGCGGAGACTGTTTTTT	CASSPRDRPRRLFF
TRBV9	many	NA	TRBJ1-6	TGTGCCAGCAGCGTTTGGGATACACCGGGGAATTCACCCCTCCACTTT	CASSVWDTPGNSPLHF
TRBV6-2/TRBV6-3	NA	NA	TRBJ1-1	TGTGCCAGCAGTTACTCTTCAGACACTGAAGCTTTCTTT	CASSYSSDTEAFF